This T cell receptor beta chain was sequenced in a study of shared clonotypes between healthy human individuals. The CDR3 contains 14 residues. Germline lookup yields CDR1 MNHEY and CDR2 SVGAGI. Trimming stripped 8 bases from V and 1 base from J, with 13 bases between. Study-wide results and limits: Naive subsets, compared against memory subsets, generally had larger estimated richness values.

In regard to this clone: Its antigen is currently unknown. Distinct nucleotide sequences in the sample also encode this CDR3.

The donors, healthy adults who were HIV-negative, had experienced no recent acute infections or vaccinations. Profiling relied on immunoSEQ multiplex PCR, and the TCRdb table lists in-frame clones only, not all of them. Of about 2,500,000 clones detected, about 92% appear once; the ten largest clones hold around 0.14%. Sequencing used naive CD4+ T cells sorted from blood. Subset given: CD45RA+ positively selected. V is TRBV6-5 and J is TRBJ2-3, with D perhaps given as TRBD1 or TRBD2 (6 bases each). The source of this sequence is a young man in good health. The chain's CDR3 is CASVGGGGTDTQYF. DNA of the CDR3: TGTGCCAGCGTGGGGGGCGGGGGCACAGATACGCAGTATTTT.